This is a list of T cell receptor beta chains from one sample in a study of tumour-infiltrating T cells in Burkitt lymphoma. TCRdb's table, derived via immunoSEQ multiplex PCR, lists solely in-frame clones and lacks some. The sample lists about 730 clones; over 95% were seen once. Sequencing input: tumor tissue. Source of these receptors: a human donor with Burkitt lymphoma. Both conserved end residues are part of each CDR3. The D gene is left open where the match is weak. Where a row states a size, it is once, few, many or the class of an expanded clone; other rows omit it.

clone_size j_call v_call d_call cdr3_nt cdr3_aa
- TRBJ1-1 TRBV5-4 - TGTGCCAGCAGCTTGGTGTCCGGGAACACTGAAGCTTTCTTT CASSLVSGNTEAFF
- TRBJ1-6 TRBV7-3 - TGTGCCAGCAGCTCGACAGCCGGTTATAATTCACCCCTCCACTTT CASSSTAGYNSPLHF
- TRBJ1-1 TRBV5-4 TRBD1 TGTGCCAGCAGCTCCTCGGACAGGGACCTTGAAGCTTTCTTT CASSSSDRDLEAFF
- TRBJ1-1 TRBV6-5 - TGTGCCAGCTCCGAATACGGACACCAGAACACTGAAGCTTTCTTT CASSEYGHQNTEAFF
- TRBJ1-5 TRBV19 - TGTGCCAGTACCAGTGAAACTCATCAGCCCCAGCATTTT CASTSETHQPQHF
- TRBJ1-5 TRBV30 - TGTGCCTGGAGTCTTTGGGGCAATCAGCCCCAGCATTTT CAWSLWGNQPQHF
- TRBJ2-3 TRBV11-3 - TGTGCCAGCAGCTTATCTAGCTCAGATACGCAGTATTTT CASSLSSSDTQYF
- TRBJ2-1 TRBV10-3 - TGTGCCATCAAGGGCAGGGACAATGAGCAGTTCTTC CAIKGRDNEQFF
- TRBJ1-5 TRBV27 - TGTGCCAGCAGTTTGTCCCAGCGATATCAGCCCCAGCATTTT CASSLSQRYQPQHF
- TRBJ2-1 TRBV13 TRBD2 TGTGCCAGCAGCTTAGACCTATATTACACTAGCGACAATGAGCAGTTCTTC CASSLDLYYTSDNEQFF
- TRBJ2-3 TRBV10-3 TRBD2 TGTGCCATCAGTGTTGGAGGGACTAGCGGGGACACAGATACGCAGTATTTT CAISVGGTSGDTDTQYF
- TRBJ1-1 TRBV29-1 - TGCAGCCCCGAGAGGGGCACTGAAGCTTTCTTT CSPERGTEAFF
- TRBJ1-1 TRBV7-3 - TGTGCCAGCAGCTTACAGGGGAACACTGAAGCTTTCTTT CASSLQGNTEAFF
- TRBJ1-2 TRBV4-3 - TGCGCCAGCAGCCAAACACGGAGCGGGCCAGGATATGGCTACACCTTC CASSQTRSGPGYGYTF
- TRBJ2-3 TRBV4-1 - TGCGCCAGCAGCCAAGATCCTCAGGGGACAGATACGCAGTATTTT CASSQDPQGTDTQYF
- TRBJ1-1 TRBV10-1 - TGCGCCAGCAGCTACAGGGTGAACACTGAAGCTTTCTTT CASSYRVNTEAFF
- TRBJ2-5 TRBV9 TRBD1 TGTGCCAGCAGCGTGGGACAGGGAAGATCAGAGACCCAGTACTTC CASSVGQGRSETQYF
- TRBJ1-1 TRBV19 - TGTGCCAGTAGTATGGGGCCGAACACTGAAGCTTTCTTT CASSMGPNTEAFF
- TRBJ2-7 TRBV11-1 TRBD1 TGTGCCAGCAGCCTCCCACAGGGGACCTCCTACGAGCAGTACTTC CASSLPQGTSYEQYF
- TRBJ1-2 TRBV27 - TGTGCCAGCAGTTTAGGTCTGGGTCTCTATGGCTACACCTTC CASSLGLGLYGYTF
- TRBJ2-3 TRBV18 TRBD2 TGTGCCAGCTCACCGGACCGGGGGGGTGATACGCAGTATTTT CASSPDRGGDTQYF
- TRBJ2-7 TRBV29-1 TRBD1 TGCAGCGTTTGGGACAGTCTGAACGAGCAGTACTTC CSVWDSLNEQYF
- TRBJ1-1 TRBV11-2 TRBD1 TGTGCCAGCAGCTTAGTCCCTGGACAGGGAACTGAAGCTTTCTTT CASSLVPGQGTEAFF
once TRBJ1-2 TRBV2 TRBD1 TGTGCCAGCAGTGTAGACAGGGTCTATGGCTACACCTTC CASSVDRVYGYTF
- TRBJ2-3 TRBV7-3 TRBD2 TGTGCCAGCAGCCGACTAGCGGGGGGGGCCGATACGCAGTATTTT CASSRLAGGADTQYF
- TRBJ1-2 TRBV7-6 - TGTGCCAGCGGGAGAGGGGAGGGCTATGGCTACACCTTC CASGRGEGYGYTF
- TRBJ2-5 TRBV10-3 - TGTGCCATCAGACCCGACCGATACCAAGAGACCCAGTACTTC CAIRPDRYQETQYF
- TRBJ2-5 TRBV2 TRBD2 TGTGCCAGCAGTGGAGGGCTAGCGGGGGGAACCCAAGAGACCCAGTACTTC CASSGGLAGGTQETQYF
- TRBJ1-5 TRBV27 TRBD1 TGTGCCAGCAGTCCGGGGACAGGGGCTAATCAGCCCCAGCATTTT CASSPGTGANQPQHF
- TRBJ2-2 TRBV9 - TGTGCCAGCAGCGTAGTCGGGACAAACACCGGGGAGCTGTTTTTT CASSVVGTNTGELFF
- TRBJ1-1 TRBV11-3 TRBD1 TGTGCCAGCAGCTCCCGACAGGGGGCGGGTGAAGCTTTCTTT CASSSRQGAGEAFF
- TRBJ2-1 TRBV7-2 - TGTGCCAGCAGCCCGGACTGGAGCTCCTACAATGAGCAGTTCTTC CASSPDWSSYNEQFF
- TRBJ1-5 TRBV15 - TGTGCCACCAGCAGGGGAACGAGCAATCAGCCCCAGCATTTT CATSRGTSNQPQHF
few TRBJ1-1 TRBV4-2 - TGTGCCAGCAGCCAAGATGGGGGCGGGGAAAAAGCTTTCTTT CASSQDGGGEKAFF
- TRBJ1-3 TRBV9 TRBD1 TGTGCCAGCAGCGCCGGGACAGGGGGGTTAGAGAACACCATATATTTT CASSAGTGGLENTIYF
- TRBJ1-1 TRBV28 - TGTGCCAGCAGTTTATCCCTGGGAAACACTGAAGCTTTCTTT CASSLSLGNTEAFF
- TRBJ1-5 TRBV7-8 - TGTGCCAGCAGCTTATTAGGGGTTCAGCCCCAGCATTTT CASSLLGVQPQHF
- TRBJ2-7 TRBV9 TRBD1 TGTGCCAGCAGCCCTTGGGACAGTCTCTCCTACGAGCAGTACTTC CASSPWDSLSYEQYF
- TRBJ1-1 TRBV19 - TGTGCCAGTAGTATAGGACAGCGGCCCGAAGCTTTCTTT CASSIGQRPEAFF
- TRBJ2-7 TRBV7-2 TRBD1 TGCGCCAGCAGCCAAGGAGAAACGGACAGGTTATACTTC CASSQGETDRLYF
once TRBJ1-1 TRBV13 - TGTGCCAGCAGCTTTGCAGGGAGAACTGAAGCTTTCTTT CASSFAGRTEAFF
once TRBJ1-2 TRBV5-6 - TGTGCCAGCAGCTTATTTAACTATGGCTACACCTTC CASSLFNYGYTF
- TRBJ2-7 TRBV11-3 - TGTGCCAGCAGCTTAACAGCCTCAAGAGAGCAGTACTTC CASSLTASREQYF
- TRBJ2-1 TRBV4-3 - TGCGCCAGCAGCCAAGAGAGGGTCTCCTACAATGAGCAGTTCTTC CASSQERVSYNEQFF
few TRBJ1-1 TRBV5-4 - TGTGCCAGCAGCTTGGGGTTGACTGAAGCTTTCTTT CASSLGLTEAFF
- TRBJ2-3 TRBV4-3 - TGCGCCAGCAGCCAAGGGAGCGGAGATACGCAGTATTTT CASSQGSGDTQYF
- TRBJ1-1 TRBV19 - TGTGCCAGTAGCGGACTTATGGCTTTCTTT CASSGLMAFF
- TRBJ2-3 TRBV4-1 - TGCGCCAGCAGCGCCCGCGGGGCCCGCACAGATACGCAGTATTTT CASSARGARTDTQYF
- TRBJ2-1 TRBV10-3 - TGTGCCATCGGGGACTTTTGGACTGGGGATAACTACAATGAGCAGTTCTTC CAIGDFWTGDNYNEQFF
- TRBJ1-3 TRBV15 - TGTGCCACCAGCAGAGATCTGGGAGGAAACACCATATATTTT CATSRDLGGNTIYF
- TRBJ2-5 TRBV30 TRBD2 TGTGCCTGGAAGTTGGGGACTAGCAGGAAAGAGACCCAGTACTTC CAWKLGTSRKETQYF
- TRBJ1-2 TRBV7-9 TRBD1 TGTGCCAGCAGCTTAGGACAGGGCTTCTATGGCTACACCTTC CASSLGQGFYGYTF
- TRBJ2-5 TRBV29-1 - TGCAGCCTTTGGGGTAGAACGGAGGGCCAAGGAGAGACCCAGTACTTC CSLWGRTEGQGETQYF
- TRBJ2-7 TRBV11-2 - TGTGCCAGCAGCTTAACATCGGTGCGCGAGCAGTACTTC CASSLTSVREQYF